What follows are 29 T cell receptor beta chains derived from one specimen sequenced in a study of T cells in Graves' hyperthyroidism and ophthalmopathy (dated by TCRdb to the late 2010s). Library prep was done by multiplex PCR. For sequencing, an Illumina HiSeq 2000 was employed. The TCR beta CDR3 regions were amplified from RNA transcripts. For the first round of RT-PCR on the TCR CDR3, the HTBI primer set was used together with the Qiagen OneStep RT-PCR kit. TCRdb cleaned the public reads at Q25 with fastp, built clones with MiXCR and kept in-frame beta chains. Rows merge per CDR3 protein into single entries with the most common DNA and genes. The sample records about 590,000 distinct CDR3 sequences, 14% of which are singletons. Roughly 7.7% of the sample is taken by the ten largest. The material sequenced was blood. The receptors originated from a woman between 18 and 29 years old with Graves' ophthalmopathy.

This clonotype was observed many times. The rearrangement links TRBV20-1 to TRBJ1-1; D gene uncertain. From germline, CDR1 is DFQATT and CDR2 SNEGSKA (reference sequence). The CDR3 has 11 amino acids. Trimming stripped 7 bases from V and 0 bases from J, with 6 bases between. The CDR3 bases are TGCAGTGGAACGGTGAACACTGAAGCTTTCTTT. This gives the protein CSGTVNTEAFF.

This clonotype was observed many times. As DNA, the CDR3 is TGTGCCAGCAGCCAATGGACGGTGAACACTGAAGCTTTCTTT. It yields the protein CASSQWTVNTEAFF. The chain carries TRBV3-1 and TRBJ1-1; D is unresolved. There are 14 residues in the CDR3. Per germline, CDR1 LGHDT and CDR2 YNNKEL (reference sequence). V lost 2 bases, J lost 0 bases, and 7 bases lay in between.

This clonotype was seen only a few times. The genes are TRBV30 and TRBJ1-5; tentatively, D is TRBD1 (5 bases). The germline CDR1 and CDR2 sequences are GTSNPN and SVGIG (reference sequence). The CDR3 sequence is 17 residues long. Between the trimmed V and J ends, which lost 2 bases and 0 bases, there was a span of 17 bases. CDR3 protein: CAWSPSRTSNSNQPQHF. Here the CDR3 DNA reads TGTGCCTGGAGTCCAAGCCGGACAAGTAATAGCAATCAGCCCCAGCATTTT.

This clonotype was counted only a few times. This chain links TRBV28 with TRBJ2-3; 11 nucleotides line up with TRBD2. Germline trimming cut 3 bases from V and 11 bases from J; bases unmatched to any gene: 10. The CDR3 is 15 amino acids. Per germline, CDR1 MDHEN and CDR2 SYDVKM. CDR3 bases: TGTGCCAGCAGTTTCCCGGGACTAGCGGCCAGCGGGCAGTATTTT. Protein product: CASSFPGLAASGQYF.

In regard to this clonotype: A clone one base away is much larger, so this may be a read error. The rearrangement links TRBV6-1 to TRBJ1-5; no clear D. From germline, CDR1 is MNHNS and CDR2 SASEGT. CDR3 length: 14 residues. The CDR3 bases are TGTGCCGGCAGCGACGGGGTGAGCAATCAGCCCCAGCATTTT. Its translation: CAGSDGVSNQPQHF.

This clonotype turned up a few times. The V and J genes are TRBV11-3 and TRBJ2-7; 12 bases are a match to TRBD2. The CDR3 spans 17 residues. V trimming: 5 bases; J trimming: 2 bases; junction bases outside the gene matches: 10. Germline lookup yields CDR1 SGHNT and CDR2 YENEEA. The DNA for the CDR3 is TGTGCCAGCAGCCCAAATGGACTAGCGGGGCCTCCCTACGAGCAGTACTTC. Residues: CASSPNGLAGPPYEQYF.

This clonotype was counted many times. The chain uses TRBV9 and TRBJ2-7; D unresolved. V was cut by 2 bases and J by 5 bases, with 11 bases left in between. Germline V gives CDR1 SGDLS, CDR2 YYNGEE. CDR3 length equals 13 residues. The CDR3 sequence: CASSVDGSHEQYF. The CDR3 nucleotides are TGTGCCAGCAGCGTCGATGGGTCCCACGAGCAGTACTTC.

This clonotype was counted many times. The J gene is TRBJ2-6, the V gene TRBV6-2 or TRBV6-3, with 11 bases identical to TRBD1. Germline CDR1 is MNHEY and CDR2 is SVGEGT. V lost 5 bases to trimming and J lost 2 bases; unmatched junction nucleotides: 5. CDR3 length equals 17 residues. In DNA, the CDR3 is TGTGCCAGCAGTCGGGGGACAGGGGGTACTGGGGCCAACGTCCTGACTTTC. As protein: CASSRGTGGTGANVLTF.

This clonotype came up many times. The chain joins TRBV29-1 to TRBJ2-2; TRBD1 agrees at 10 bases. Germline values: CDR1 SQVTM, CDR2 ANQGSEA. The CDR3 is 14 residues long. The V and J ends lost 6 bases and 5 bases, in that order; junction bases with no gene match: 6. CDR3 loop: CSVGQGSGTGELFF. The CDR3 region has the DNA TGCAGCGTGGGACAGGGGAGTGGAACCGGGGAGCTGTTTTTT.

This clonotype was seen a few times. In DNA, the CDR3 is TGTGCCAGCAGCTCCGGTCAGATAGTTTCACCCCTCCACTTT. It translates to CASSSGQIVSPLHF. The chain links TRBV7-9 to TRBJ1-6; D unclear. V gave up 4 bases and J gave up 9 bases, with 13 bases separating them. Looked up from germline, CDR1 is SEHNR and CDR2 is FQNEAQ (reference sequence). The CDR3 loop spans 14 amino acids.

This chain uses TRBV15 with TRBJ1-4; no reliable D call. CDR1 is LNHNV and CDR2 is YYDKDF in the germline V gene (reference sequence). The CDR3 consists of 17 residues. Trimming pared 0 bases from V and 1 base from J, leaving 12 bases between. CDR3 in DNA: TGTGCCACCAGCAGAGATAGTCTGTCAGTAACTAATGAAAAACTGTTTTTT. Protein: CATSRDSLSVTNEKLFF.

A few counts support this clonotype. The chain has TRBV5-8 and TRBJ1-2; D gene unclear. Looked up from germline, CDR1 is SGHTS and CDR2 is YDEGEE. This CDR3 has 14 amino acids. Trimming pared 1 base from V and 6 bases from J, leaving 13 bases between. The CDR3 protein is CASSLRGDPNGYTF. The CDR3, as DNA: TGTGCCAGCAGCTTGAGAGGTGACCCTAATGGCTACACCTTC.

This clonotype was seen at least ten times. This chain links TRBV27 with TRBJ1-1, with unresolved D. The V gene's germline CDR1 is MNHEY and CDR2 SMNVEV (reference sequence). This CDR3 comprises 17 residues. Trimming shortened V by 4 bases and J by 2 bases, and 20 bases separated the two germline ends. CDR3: CASSSIRGSVRNTEAFF. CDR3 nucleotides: TGTGCCAGCAGTTCTATACGGGGATCGGTTAGAAACACTGAAGCTTTCTTT.

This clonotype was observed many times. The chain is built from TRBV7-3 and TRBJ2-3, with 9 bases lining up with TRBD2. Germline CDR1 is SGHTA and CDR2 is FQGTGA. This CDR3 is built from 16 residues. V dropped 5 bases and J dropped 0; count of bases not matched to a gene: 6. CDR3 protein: CASSRLADPSTDTQYF. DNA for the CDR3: TGTGCCAGCAGCAGACTAGCGGACCCTAGCACAGATACGCAGTATTTT. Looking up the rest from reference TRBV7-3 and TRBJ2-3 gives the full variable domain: GAGVSQTPSNKVTEKGKYVELRCDPISGHTALYWYRQSLGQGPEFLIYFQGTGAADDSGLPNDRFFAVRPEGSVSTLKIQRTERGDSAVYLCASSRLADPSTDTQYFGPGTRLTVL.

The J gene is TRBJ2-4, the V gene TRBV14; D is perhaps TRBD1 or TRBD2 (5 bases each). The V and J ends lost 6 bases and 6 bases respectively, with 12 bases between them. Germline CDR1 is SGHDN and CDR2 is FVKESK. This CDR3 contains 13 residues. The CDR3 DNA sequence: TGTGCCAGCAGGCCCGGGACCCTAAACATTCAGTACTTC. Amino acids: CASRPGTLNIQYF.

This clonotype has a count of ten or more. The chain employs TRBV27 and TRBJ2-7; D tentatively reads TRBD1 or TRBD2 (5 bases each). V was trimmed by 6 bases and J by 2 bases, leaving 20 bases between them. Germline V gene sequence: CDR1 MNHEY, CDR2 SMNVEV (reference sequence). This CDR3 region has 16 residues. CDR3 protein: CASRQDRGSMPYEQYF. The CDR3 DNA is TGTGCCAGCAGACAAGATCGGGGCTCGATGCCCTACGAGCAGTACTTC.

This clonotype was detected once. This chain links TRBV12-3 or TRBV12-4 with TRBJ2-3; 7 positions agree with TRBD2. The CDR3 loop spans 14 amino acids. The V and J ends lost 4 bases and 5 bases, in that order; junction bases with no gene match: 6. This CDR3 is CASSWRGSEDTQYF. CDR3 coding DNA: TGTGCCAGCAGTTGGCGGGGGAGCGAAGATACGCAGTATTTT.

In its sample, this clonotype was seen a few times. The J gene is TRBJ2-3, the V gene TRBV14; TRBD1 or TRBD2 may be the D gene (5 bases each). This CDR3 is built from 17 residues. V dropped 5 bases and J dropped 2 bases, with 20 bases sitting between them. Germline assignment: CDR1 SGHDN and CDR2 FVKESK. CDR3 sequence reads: CASSSPGTRRDTDTQYF. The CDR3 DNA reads TGTGCCAGCAGCTCCCCCGGGACCCGCAGGGACACAGATACGCAGTATTTT.

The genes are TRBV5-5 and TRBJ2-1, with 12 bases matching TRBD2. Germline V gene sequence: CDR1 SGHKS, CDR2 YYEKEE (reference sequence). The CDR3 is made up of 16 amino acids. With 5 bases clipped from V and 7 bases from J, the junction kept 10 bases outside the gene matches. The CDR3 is CASRPDGTSGWNEQFF. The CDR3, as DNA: TGTGCCAGCAGACCCGACGGGACTAGCGGGTGGAATGAGCAGTTCTTC.

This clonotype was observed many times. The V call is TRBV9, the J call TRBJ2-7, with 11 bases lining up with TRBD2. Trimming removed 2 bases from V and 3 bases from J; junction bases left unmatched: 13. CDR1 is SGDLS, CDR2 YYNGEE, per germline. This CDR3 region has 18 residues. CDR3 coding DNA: TGTGCCAGCAGCGTCCGGGGGGAACTAGCGGGAGTACTCTACGAGCAGTACTTC. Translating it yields CASSVRGELAGVLYEQYF.

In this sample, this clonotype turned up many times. The CDR3 is CASSLRNRGYRDGTDTQYF. DNA of the CDR3: TGTGCCAGCAGCTTAAGGAACAGGGGCTATCGGGATGGCACAGATACGCAGTATTTT. The chain couples TRBV7-3 to TRBJ2-3; TRBD1 agrees at 7 bases. V lost 1 base to trimming and J lost 1 base; unmatched junction nucleotides: 14. From germline, CDR1 is SGHTA and CDR2 FQGTGA. The CDR3 is made up of 19 amino acids.

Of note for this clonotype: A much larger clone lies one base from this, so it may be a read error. This chain's CDR3 is CASSAEATGNQPRHF. CDR3 nucleotide sequence: TGTGCCAGCAGCGCGGAGGCAACGGGCAATCAGCCCCGGCATTTT. This chain joins TRBV7-8 and TRBJ1-5; D is unresolved. Germline V gene lookup returns CDR1 SGHVS and CDR2 FQNEAQ. CDR3 length: 15 amino acids.

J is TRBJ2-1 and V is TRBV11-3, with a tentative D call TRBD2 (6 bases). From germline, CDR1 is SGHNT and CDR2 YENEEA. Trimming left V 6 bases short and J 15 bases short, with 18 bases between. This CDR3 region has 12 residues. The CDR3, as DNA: TGTGCCAGCAGAAATGAGGAGGGAGTGGCGTTCTTC. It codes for CASRNEEGVAFF.

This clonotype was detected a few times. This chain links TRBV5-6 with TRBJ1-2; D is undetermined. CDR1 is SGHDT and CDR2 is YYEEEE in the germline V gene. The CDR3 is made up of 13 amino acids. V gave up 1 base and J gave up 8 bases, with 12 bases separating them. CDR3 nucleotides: TGTGCCAGCAGCTTGCCGGCCCAGCAGGGCTACACCTTC. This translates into CASSLPAQQGYTF.

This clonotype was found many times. The CDR3: CASSISGGRNEQFF. The CDR3, as DNA: TGTGCCAGCAGCATCTCCGGCGGTCGGAATGAGCAGTTCTTC. This chain connects TRBV12-3 or TRBV12-4 to TRBJ2-1; D is ambiguous. V gave up 6 bases and J gave up 7 bases, with 16 bases separating them. There are 14 residues in the CDR3.

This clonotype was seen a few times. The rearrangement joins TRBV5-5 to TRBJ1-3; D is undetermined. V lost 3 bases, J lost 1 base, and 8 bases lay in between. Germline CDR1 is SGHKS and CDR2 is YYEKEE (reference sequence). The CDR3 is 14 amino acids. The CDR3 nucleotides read TGTGCCAGCAGCTCTATAGGATCTGGAAACACCATATATTTT. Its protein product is CASSSIGSGNTIYF.

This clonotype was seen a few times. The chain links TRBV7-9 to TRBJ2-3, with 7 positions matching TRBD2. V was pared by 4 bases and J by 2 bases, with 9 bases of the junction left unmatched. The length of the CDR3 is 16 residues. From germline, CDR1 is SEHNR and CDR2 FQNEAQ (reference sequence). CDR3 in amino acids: CASSSVSGANTDTQYF. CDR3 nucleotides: TGTGCCAGCAGCTCGGTAAGCGGGGCAAACACAGATACGCAGTATTTT.

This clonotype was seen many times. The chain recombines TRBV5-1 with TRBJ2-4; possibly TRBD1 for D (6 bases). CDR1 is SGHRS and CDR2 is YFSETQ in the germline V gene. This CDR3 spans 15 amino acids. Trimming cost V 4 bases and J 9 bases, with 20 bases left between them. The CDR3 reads CASSLLPEQGGIQYF. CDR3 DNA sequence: TGCGCCAGCAGCCTTTTACCGGAACAGGGTGGCATTCAGTACTTC.

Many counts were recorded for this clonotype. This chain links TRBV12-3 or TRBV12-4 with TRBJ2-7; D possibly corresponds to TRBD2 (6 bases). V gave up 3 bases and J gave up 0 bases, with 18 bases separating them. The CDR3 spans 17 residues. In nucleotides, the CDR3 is TGTGCCAGCAGTTTTAAGGGAACTAGCCAGGACTCCTACGAGCAGTACTTC. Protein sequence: CASSFKGTSQDSYEQYF.